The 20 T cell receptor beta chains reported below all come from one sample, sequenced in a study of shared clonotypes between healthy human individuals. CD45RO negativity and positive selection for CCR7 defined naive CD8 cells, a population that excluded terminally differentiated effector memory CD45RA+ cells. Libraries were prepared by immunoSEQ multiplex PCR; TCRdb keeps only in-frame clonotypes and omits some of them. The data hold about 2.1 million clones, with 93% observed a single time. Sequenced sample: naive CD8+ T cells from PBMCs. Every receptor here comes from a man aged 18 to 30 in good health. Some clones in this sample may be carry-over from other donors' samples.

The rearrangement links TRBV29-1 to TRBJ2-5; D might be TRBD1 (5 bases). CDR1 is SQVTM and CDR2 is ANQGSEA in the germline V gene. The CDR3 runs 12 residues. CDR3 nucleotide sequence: TGCAGTTGGCCACAGGCACAAGAGACCCAGTACTTC. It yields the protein CSWPQAQETQYF.

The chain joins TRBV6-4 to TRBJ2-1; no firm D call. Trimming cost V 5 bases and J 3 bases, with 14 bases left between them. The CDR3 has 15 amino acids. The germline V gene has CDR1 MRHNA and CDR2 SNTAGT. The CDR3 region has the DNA TGTGCCAGCAGTCTTGGCGGTTTCTACTACAATGAGCAGTTCTTC. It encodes CASSLGGFYYNEQFF.

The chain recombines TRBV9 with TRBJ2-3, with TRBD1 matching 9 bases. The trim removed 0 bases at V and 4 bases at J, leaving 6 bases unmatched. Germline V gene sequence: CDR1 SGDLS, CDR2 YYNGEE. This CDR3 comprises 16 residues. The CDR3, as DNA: TGTGCCAGCAGCGTAGCAACAGGGGGCTTGGCAGATACGCAGTATTTT. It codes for CASSVATGGLADTQYF.

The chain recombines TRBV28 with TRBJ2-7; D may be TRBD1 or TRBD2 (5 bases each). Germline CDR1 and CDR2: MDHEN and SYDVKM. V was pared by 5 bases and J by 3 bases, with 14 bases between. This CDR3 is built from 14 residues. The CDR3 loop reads CASSPPGRGYEQYF. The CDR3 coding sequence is TGTGCCAGCAGTCCCCCGGGACGCGGCTACGAGCAGTACTTC.

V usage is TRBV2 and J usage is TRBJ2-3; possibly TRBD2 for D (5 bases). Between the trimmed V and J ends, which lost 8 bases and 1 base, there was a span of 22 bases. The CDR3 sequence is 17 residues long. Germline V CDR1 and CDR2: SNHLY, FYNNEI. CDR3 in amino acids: CASGGFKVFVRTDTQYF. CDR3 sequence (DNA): TGTGCCAGCGGCGGGTTTAAGGTCTTCGTCCGCACAGATACGCAGTATTTT.

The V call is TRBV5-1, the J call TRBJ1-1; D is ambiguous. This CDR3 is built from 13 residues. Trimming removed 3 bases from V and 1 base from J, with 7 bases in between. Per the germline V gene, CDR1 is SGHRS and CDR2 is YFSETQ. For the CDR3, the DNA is TGCGCCAGCAGCTCTTTAGGGAACACTGAAGCTTTCTTT. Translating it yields CASSSLGNTEAFF.

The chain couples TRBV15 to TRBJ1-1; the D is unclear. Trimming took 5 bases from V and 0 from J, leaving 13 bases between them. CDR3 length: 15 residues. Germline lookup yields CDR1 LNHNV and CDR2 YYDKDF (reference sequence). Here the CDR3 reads CATSGRDTVNTEAFF. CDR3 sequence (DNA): TGTGCCACCAGCGGCCGAGACACAGTGAACACTGAAGCTTTCTTT.

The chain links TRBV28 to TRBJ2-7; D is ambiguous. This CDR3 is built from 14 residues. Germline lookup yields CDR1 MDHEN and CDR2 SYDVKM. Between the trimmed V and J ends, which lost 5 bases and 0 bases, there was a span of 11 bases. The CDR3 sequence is CASSGLGPSYEQYF. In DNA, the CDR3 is TGTGCCAGCAGTGGTTTGGGCCCCTCCTACGAGCAGTACTTC.

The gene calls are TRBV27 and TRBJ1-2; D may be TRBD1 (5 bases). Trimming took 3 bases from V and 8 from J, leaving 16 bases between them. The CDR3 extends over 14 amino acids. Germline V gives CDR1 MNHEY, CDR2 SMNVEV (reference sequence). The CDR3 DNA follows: TGTGCCAGCAGTTTTAGCAGGGTGCCGGGCGGCTACACCTTC. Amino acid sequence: CASSFSRVPGGYTF.

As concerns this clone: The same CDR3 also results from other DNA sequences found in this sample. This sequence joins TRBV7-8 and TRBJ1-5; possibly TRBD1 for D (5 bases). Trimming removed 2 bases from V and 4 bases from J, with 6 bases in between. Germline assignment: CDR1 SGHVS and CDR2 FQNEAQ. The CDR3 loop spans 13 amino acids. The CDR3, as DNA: TGTGCCAGCAGCTTACCAGGGAATCAGCCCCAGCATTTT. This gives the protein CASSLPGNQPQHF.

The DNA for the CDR3 is TGTGCCAGTAGCGTAAGAAGGGAAGGCGGAGAGACCCAGTACTTC. Amino acids: CASSVRREGGETQYF. The chain is built from TRBV19 and TRBJ2-5; unclear D gene. Germline V gene sequence: CDR1 LNHDA, CDR2 SQIVND (reference sequence). This CDR3 has 15 amino acids. The germline V and J ends were trimmed by 6 bases and 4 bases, with 18 bases remaining between them.

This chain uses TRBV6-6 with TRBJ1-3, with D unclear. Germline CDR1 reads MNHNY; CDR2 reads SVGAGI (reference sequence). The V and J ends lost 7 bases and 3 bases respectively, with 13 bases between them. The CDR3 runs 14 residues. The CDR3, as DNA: TGTGCCAGCACCCTGGGTGGAAGTGGAAACACCATATATTTT. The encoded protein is CASTLGGSGNTIYF.

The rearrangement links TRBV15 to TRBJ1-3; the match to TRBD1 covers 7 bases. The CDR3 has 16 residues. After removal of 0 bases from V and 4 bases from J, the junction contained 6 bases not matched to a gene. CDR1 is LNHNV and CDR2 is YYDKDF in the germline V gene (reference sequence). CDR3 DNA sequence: TGTGCCACCAGCAGAGACATCGAGGGGGCCGGAAACACCATATATTTT. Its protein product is CATSRDIEGAGNTIYF.

CDR3 protein: CASSDRGEKLFF. The CDR3 region has the DNA TGTGCCAGCAGTGACCGGGGTGAAAAACTGTTTTTT. J is TRBJ1-4 and V is TRBV6-1; D uncertain. V lost 3 bases to trimming and J lost 7 bases, with 6 bases between them. The CDR3 runs 12 residues. Germline V gene sequence: CDR1 MNHNS, CDR2 SASEGT.

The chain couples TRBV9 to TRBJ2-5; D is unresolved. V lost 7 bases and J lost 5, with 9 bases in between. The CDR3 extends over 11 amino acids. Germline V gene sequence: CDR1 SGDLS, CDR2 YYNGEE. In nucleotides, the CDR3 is TGTGCCAGCTCTATGGGGGAGACCCAGTACTTC. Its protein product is CASSMGETQYF.

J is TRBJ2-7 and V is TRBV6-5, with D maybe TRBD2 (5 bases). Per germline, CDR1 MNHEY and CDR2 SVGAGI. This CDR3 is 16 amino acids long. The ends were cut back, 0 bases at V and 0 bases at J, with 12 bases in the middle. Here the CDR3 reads CASSYSIETISYEQYF. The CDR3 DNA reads TGTGCCAGCAGTTACTCGATAGAGACTATCTCCTACGAGCAGTACTTC.

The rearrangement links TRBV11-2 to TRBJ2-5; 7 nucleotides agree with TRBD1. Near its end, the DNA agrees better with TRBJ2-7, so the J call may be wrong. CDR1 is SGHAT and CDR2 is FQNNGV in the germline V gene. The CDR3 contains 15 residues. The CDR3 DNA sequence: TGTGCCAGCAGCCCAGGGGGAAGGGCGTCCTACGAGCAGTACTTC. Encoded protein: CASSPGGRASYEQYF.

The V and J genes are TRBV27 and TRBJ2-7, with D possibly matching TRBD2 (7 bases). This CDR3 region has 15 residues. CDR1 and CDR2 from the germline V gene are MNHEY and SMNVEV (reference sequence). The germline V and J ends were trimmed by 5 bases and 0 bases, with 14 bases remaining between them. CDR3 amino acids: CASSPLGGASYEQYF. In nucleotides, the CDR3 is TGTGCCAGCAGTCCTCTTGGGGGGGCCTCCTACGAGCAGTACTTC.

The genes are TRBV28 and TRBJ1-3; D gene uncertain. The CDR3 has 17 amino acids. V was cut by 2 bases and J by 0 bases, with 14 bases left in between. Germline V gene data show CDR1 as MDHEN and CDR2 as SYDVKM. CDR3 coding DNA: TGTGCCAGCAGTTTAACCGGACTCCTCTACTCTGGAAACACCATATATTTT. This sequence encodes CASSLTGLLYSGNTIYF.

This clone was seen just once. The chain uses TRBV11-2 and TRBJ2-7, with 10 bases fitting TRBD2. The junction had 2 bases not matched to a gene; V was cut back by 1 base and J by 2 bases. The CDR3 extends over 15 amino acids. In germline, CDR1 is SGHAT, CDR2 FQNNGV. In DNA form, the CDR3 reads TGTGCCAGCAGCTTAGGGGGACTAGCGCCCTACGAGCAGTACTTC. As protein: CASSLGGLAPYEQYF.